Each of the 15 T cell receptor beta chains below was sequenced from the same sample in a study of blood T cell repertoires in COVID-19. Profiled with immunoSEQ multiplex PCR; TCRdb holds only in-frame clones, not every one. The table has approximately 36,000 clones, around 70% seen once; the top ten hold about 10%. Specimen: peripheral blood. The receptors were sampled from a man between 65 and 80 years old with COVID-19, enrolled during active disease.

The rearrangement links TRBV7-6 to TRBJ1-4; unclear D gene. Per germline, CDR1 SGHVS and CDR2 FNYEAQ. Trimming shortened V by 7 bases and J by 0 bases, and 12 bases separated the two germline ends. The CDR3 length is 15 residues. The CDR3 reads CASTRMAATNEKLFF. The CDR3 DNA reads as TGTGCCAGCACCCGAATGGCTGCAACTAATGAAAAACTGTTTTTT.

This clone was found a few times. V gene TRBV11-1 combines with J gene TRBJ2-2, with TRBD2 identical over 10 bases. Germline CDR1 reads SGHAT; CDR2 reads FQDESV (reference sequence). V shed 3 bases, J shed 6 bases, and the junction held 4 bases outside the gene matches. This CDR3 has 15 residues. CDR3 residues: CASSLSGGAPGELFF. The DNA for the CDR3 is TGTGCCAGCAGCTTGAGCGGGGGGGCCCCCGGGGAGCTGTTTTTT. The full variable domain, completed using reference TRBV11-1 and TRBJ2-2, is EAEVAQSPRYKITEKSQAVAFWCDPISGHATLYWYRQILGQGPELLVQFQDESVVDDSQLPKDRFSAERLKGVDSTLKIQPAELGDSAMYLCASSLSGGAPGELFFGEGSRLTVL.

The chain uses TRBV4-2 and TRBJ2-1; D is possibly TRBD2 (5 bases). The germline gives CDR1 LGHNA, CDR2 YNFKEQ. V lost 6 bases to trimming and J lost 0 bases, with 12 bases between them. This CDR3 spans 15 amino acids. Here the CDR3 reads CASREAAISYNEQFF. The CDR3 DNA reads as TGTGCCAGCAGAGAAGCGGCAATCTCCTACAATGAGCAGTTCTTC.

This clone was counted a few times. This sequence joins TRBV19 and TRBJ2-2; D remains ambiguous. Germline CDR1 LNHDA, CDR2 SQIVND (reference sequence). The CDR3 contains 12 residues. V was trimmed by 5 bases and J by 8 bases, leaving 9 bases between them. CDR3 bases: TGTGCCAGTAGTGCCCCTATAGGGGAGCTGTTTTTT. It translates to CASSAPIGELFF.

The chain couples TRBV2 to TRBJ1-2, with TRBD1 matching 7 bases. The CDR3 totals 16 residues. The trim removed 7 bases at V and 6 bases at J, leaving 17 bases unmatched. The V gene's germline CDR1 is SNHLY and CDR2 FYNNEI. CDR3 nucleotide sequence: TGTGCCAGCAAGAGGGGGCAGACTCGCCTGGGGAATGGCTACACCTTC. Amino acid sequence: CASKRGQTRLGNGYTF.

For the CDR3, the DNA is TGTGCCAGCAGCATCGGACAGGGGGAGTTCTACGAGCAGTACTTC. It specifies CASSIGQGEFYEQYF. The chain employs TRBV11-2 and TRBJ2-7; 10 nucleotides line up with TRBD1. V dropped 5 bases and J dropped 3; count of bases not matched to a gene: 7. The CDR3 length is 15 residues. Germline V gene lookup returns CDR1 SGHAT and CDR2 FQNNGV. Filled out from reference TRBV11-2 and TRBJ2-7, the complete variable domain reads EAGVAQSPRYKIIEKRQSVAFWCNPISGHATLYWYQQILGQGPKLLIQFQNNGVVDDSQLPKDRFSAERLKGVDSTLKIQPAKLEDSAVYLCASSIGQGEFYEQYFGPGTRLTVT.

This clone came up a few times. The chain couples TRBV27 to TRBJ2-1, with 8 bases fitting TRBD2. The CDR3 runs 15 residues. V trimming: 5 bases; J trimming: 5 bases; junction bases outside the gene matches: 8. Germline V CDR1 and CDR2: MNHEY, SMNVEV (reference sequence). The CDR3 sequence: CASSPREGRNNEQFF. The CDR3 coding sequence is TGTGCCAGCAGTCCACGGGAGGGCCGGAACAATGAGCAGTTCTTC.

The chain is built from TRBV10-3 and TRBJ1-3, with a tentative D call TRBD1 (5 bases). The V gene lost 4 bases and the J gene lost 5 bases, with 6 bases spanning the gap. Per the germline V gene, CDR1 is ENHRY and CDR2 is SYGVKD. The CDR3 has 12 amino acids. In DNA form, the CDR3 reads TGTGCCATCAGTGGACAGAGAAACACCATATATTTT. It codes for CAISGQRNTIYF.

The J gene is TRBJ1-1, the V gene TRBV9; D not resolved. V shed 0 bases and J shed 2 bases, with 5 bases lying between them. The CDR3 consists of 13 residues. Germline CDR1 reads SGDLS; CDR2 reads YYNGEE. The CDR3 region is CASSVVVNTEAFF. CDR3 nucleotides: TGTGCCAGCAGCGTAGTAGTCAACACTGAAGCTTTCTTT.

This chain uses TRBV28 with TRBJ1-1; D is unresolved. The length of the CDR3 is 16 residues. Germline V gene lookup returns CDR1 MDHEN and CDR2 SYDVKM. V lost 6 bases and J lost 1, with 18 bases in between. The CDR3 sequence is CASSPQRGKGNTEAFF. The CDR3 DNA is TGTGCCAGCAGCCCGCAACGGGGTAAAGGGAACACTGAAGCTTTCTTT.

The chain joins TRBV7-9 to TRBJ2-1; 8 bases match TRBD1. Germline loops: CDR1 SEHNR, CDR2 FQNEAQ (reference sequence). CDR3 size: 13 residues. V lost 5 bases and J lost 9; bases outside the gene matches: 6. The CDR3 reads CASSGDRSAEQFF. Written as DNA, the CDR3 is TGTGCCAGCAGCGGGGACAGGTCAGCTGAGCAGTTCTTC.

V is TRBV18 and J is TRBJ2-2, with a possible D match to TRBD1 (6 bases). CDR3 length equals 15 residues. Germline-derived CDR1 and CDR2 are KGHSH and LQKENI. V lost 2 bases, J lost 6 bases, and 13 bases lay in between. The CDR3, as DNA: TGTGCCAGCTCACCAAAAACCGGACAGTCCGGGGAGCTGTTTTTT. This translates into CASSPKTGQSGELFF.

The V call is TRBV5-6, the J call TRBJ2-5; 8 bases agree with TRBD2. The V and J ends lost 4 bases and 4 bases, in that order; junction bases with no gene match: 6. Per the germline V gene, CDR1 is SGHDT and CDR2 is YYEEEE. The CDR3 is made up of 14 amino acids. The CDR3, as DNA: TGTGCCAGCAGCCCCGGGACTAGTGGAGAGACCCAGTACTTC. It yields the protein CASSPGTSGETQYF.

This sequence joins TRBV7-8 and TRBJ1-1; D gene unclear. Per the germline V gene, CDR1 is SGHVS and CDR2 is FQNEAQ. CDR3 size: 14 residues. V shed 0 bases and J shed 1 base, with 6 bases lying between them. DNA for the CDR3: TGTGCCAGCAGCTTAGCGCTGGCGAACACTGAAGCTTTCTTT. Amino acid sequence: CASSLALANTEAFF.

The V gene is TRBV10-3, the J gene TRBJ2-7; 10 nucleotides align to TRBD1. The CDR3 contains 19 residues. Germline V gives CDR1 ENHRY, CDR2 SYGVKD. The J segment lost 2 bases and the V segment lost 4 bases, leaving 17 bases of the junction unmatched. CDR3 in amino acids: CAISGDHGTGASTPYEQYF. In nucleotides, the CDR3 is TGTGCCATCAGTGGGGACCACGGGACAGGGGCGTCTACGCCCTACGAGCAGTACTTC.